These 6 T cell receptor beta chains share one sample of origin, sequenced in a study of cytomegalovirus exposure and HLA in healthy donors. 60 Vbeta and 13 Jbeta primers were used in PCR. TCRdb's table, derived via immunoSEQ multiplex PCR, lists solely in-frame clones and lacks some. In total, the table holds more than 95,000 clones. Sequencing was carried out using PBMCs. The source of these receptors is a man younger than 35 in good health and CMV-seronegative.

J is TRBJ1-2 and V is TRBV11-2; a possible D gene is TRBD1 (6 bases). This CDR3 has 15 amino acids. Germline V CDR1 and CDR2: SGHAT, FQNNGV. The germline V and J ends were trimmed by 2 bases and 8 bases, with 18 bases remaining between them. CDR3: CASSLSLQGRQGYTF. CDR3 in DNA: TGTGCCAGCAGCTTAAGTCTCCAGGGGCGACAGGGCTACACCTTC.

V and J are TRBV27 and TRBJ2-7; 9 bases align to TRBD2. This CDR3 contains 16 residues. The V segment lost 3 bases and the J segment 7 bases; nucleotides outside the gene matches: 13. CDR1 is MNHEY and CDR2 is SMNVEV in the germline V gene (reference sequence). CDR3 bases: TGTGCCAGCAGTTTTGAAACCGGCGGGGGGGCAGGAGAGCAGTACTTC. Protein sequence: CASSFETGGGAGEQYF.

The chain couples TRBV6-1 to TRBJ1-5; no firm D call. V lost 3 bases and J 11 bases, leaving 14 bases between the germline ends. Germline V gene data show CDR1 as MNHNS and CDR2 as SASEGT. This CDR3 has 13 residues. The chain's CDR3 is CASSEARHWAQHF. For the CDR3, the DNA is TGTGCCAGCAGTGAGGCCCGACACTGGGCCCAGCATTTT.

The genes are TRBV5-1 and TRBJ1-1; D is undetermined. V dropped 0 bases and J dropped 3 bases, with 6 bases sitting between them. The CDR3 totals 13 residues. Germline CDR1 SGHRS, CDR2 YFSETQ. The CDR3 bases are TGCGCCAGCAGCTTGGATCAGGACACTGAAGCTTTCTTT. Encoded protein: CASSLDQDTEAFF.

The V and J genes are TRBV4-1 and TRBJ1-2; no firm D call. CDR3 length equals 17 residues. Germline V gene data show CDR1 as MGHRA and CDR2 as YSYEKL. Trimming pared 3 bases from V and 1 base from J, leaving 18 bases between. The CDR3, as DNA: TGCGCCAGCAGCCAGGTTGACACAAGAATACTTAACTATGGCTACACCTTC. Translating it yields CASSQVDTRILNYGYTF.

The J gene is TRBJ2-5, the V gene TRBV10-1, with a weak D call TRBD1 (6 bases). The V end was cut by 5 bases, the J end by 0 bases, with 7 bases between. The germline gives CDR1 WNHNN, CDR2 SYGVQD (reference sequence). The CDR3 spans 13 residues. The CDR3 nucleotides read TGCGCCAGCAGTTGGGACAACCAAGAGACCCAGTACTTC. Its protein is CASSWDNQETQYF.